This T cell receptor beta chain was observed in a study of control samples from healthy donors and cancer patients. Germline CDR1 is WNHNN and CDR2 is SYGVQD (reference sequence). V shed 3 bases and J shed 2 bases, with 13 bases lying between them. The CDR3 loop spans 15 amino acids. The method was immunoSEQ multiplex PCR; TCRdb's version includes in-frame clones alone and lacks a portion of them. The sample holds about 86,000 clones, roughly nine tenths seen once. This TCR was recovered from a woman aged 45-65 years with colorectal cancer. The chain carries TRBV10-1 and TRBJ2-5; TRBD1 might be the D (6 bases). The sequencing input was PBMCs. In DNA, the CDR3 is TGCGCCAGCAGTGACGGACAAGGGGGACAAGAGACCCAGTACTTC. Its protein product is CASSDGQGGQETQYF.